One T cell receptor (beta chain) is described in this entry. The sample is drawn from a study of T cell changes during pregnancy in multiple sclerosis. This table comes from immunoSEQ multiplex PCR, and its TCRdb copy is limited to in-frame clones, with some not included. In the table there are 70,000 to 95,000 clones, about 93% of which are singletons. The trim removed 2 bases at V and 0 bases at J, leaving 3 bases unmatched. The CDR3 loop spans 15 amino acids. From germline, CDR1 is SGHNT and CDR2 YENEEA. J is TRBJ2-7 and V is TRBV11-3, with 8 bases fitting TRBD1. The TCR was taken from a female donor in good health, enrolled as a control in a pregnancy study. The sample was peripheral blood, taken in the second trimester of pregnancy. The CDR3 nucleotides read TGTGCCAGCAGCTTAAGACAGGGGAACTCCTACGAGCAGTACTTC. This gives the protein CASSLRQGNSYEQYF. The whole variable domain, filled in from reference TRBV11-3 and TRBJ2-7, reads EAGVVQSPRYKIIEKKQPVAFWCNPISGHNTLYWYLQNLGQGPELLIRYENEEAVDDSQLPKDRFSAERLKGVDSTLKIQPAELGDSAVYLCASSLRQGNSYEQYFGPGTRLTVT.